A selection of T cell receptor beta chains follows, all from one sample in a study of CD8+ T cells in alopecia areata. Generated by immunoSEQ multiplex PCR, the TCRdb table keeps only in-frame clones and is missing some. In the table there are approximately 150,000 clones, about 89% of which are singletons. Sequencing was performed on CD8+ T cells sorted from blood, taken at week 0. The receptors shown here come from a human donor with alopecia areata. Each CDR3 is given without its conserved first and last residue. The order of the fields is V gene, CDR3 protein.

v_call: TRBV6-4; cdr3_aa: ASMGLARRETQY
v_call: TRBV7-9; cdr3_aa: ASSDRGARGETQY
v_call: TRBV6-1; cdr3_aa: ASSERGPYNEQF
v_call: TRBV27; cdr3_aa: ASRKGPGLAKVEQY
v_call: TRBV7-9; cdr3_aa: ASSLISAGAGDTQY
v_call: TRBV7-2; cdr3_aa: ASSPQYNEQF
v_call: TRBV29-1; cdr3_aa: SALNRKGSYEQY
v_call: TRBV6-1; cdr3_aa: ASSAGASSQPQH
v_call: TRBV9; cdr3_aa: ASSPGRRGIYNEQF
v_call: TRBV7-8; cdr3_aa: ASSAGLSYEQY
v_call: TRBV19; cdr3_aa: ASSFGLDRGPTDTQY
v_call: TRBV6-6; cdr3_aa: ASSYSLDSYYEQY
v_call: TRBV6-5; cdr3_aa: ASSYSNGYQPQH
v_call: TRBV29-1; cdr3_aa: SVTGDRGTEAF
v_call: TRBV25-1; cdr3_aa: ASSELGLANEQF
v_call: TRBV29-1; cdr3_aa: SVEAGGLYTDTQY
v_call: TRBV6-4; cdr3_aa: ASSDSNRAGGYT
v_call: TRBV27; cdr3_aa: ASSKSGLDHHDEQF
v_call: TRBV4-1; cdr3_aa: ASSQVVGFGEQY
v_call: TRBV29-1; cdr3_aa: SVRSGDVYEQY
v_call: TRBV27; cdr3_aa: ASSLQGMDEKLF
v_call: TRBV7-6; cdr3_aa: ASSLVAGENANEQF
v_call: TRBV7-8; cdr3_aa: ASIMTGAGEQY
v_call: TRBV7-3; cdr3_aa: ASSHGGNEQF
v_call: TRBV4-2; cdr3_aa: ASSQGFGITDTQY
v_call: TRBV21-1; cdr3_aa: ASSKVKADFYNEQF
v_call: TRBV30; cdr3_aa: APEKDRRFHEQY
v_call: TRBV5-4; cdr3_aa: ASSPGLLSTGELF
v_call: TRBV19; cdr3_aa: ASSIDVGDIRYNEQF
v_call: TRBV13; cdr3_aa: ASSSRDSGREQY
v_call: TRBV2; cdr3_aa: ASSGFAGSTDTQY
v_call: TRBV13; cdr3_aa: ASSLEVSGYEQY
v_call: TRBV9; cdr3_aa: ASSSRQGPNNEQF
v_call: TRBV29-1; cdr3_aa: SVVNGQGPTAYTQY
v_call: TRBV5-6; cdr3_aa: ASSFEGAAIQPQH
v_call: TRBV29-1; cdr3_aa: SVEVRDRGPYEQY
v_call: TRBV5-4; cdr3_aa: ASSLGRTGVNIQY
v_call: TRBV10-3; cdr3_aa: ATRQGYTDTQY
v_call: TRBV11-1; cdr3_aa: ASSSVPLESYNEQF
v_call: TRBV7-6; cdr3_aa: ASSPAGATNEKLF
v_call: TRBV7-3; cdr3_aa: ASSLSGGSTDTQY
v_call: TRBV19; cdr3_aa: ASSLRDSLNTEAF
v_call: TRBV27; cdr3_aa: ASSQTSGRADNEQF
v_call: TRBV11-1; cdr3_aa: ASSLAGGGAYEQY
v_call: TRBV7-6; cdr3_aa: ASSFRDNYEQY
v_call: TRBV30; cdr3_aa: AWSPGTGSYGYT
v_call: TRBV6-5; cdr3_aa: ASSYSTGSDEQY
v_call: TRBV29-1; cdr3_aa: SVEDSSLSEQF